This entry lists 13 T cell receptor beta chains sequenced from one sample in a study of blood T cell repertoires in COVID-19. Libraries were prepared by immunoSEQ multiplex PCR; TCRdb keeps only in-frame clonotypes and omits some of them. Among approximately 60,000 clones listed, around 79% were seen once. Material for sequencing was peripheral blood. These receptors came from a man in his fifties or sixties with acute or convalescent COVID-19.

Remarks on this clone: The sample has other DNA sequences that encode this CDR3 too. The chain couples TRBV30 to TRBJ2-1; 8 bases line up with TRBD2. The CDR3 extends over 13 amino acids. The ends lost 0 bases at V and 8 bases at J; junction bases unmatched: 3. Per the germline V gene, CDR1 is GTSNPN and CDR2 is SVGIG (reference sequence). CDR3 residues: CAWSVAGVDEQFF. CDR3 DNA: TGTGCCTGGAGTGTAGCGGGAGTCGATGAGCAGTTCTTC.

The chain joins TRBV30 to TRBJ2-5; the D gene is possibly TRBD2 (7 bases). The CDR3 extends over 12 amino acids. Germline V lookup: CDR1 GTSNPN, CDR2 SVGIG (reference sequence). V gave up 7 bases and J gave up 5 bases, with 14 bases separating them. In DNA, the CDR3 is TGTGCCTCCCAAAGGGGGGGGGAGACCCAGTACTTC. Protein sequence: CASQRGGETQYF. Complete variable domain (other parts from reference TRBV30 and TRBJ2-5): SQTIHQWPATLVQPVGSPLSLECTVEGTSNPNLYWYRQAAGRGLQLLFYSVGIGQISSEVPQNLSASRPQDRQFILSSKKLLLSDSGFYLCASQRGGETQYFGPGTRLLVL.

The chain uses TRBV30 and TRBJ2-1; perhaps TRBD2 as D (5 bases). V lost 6 bases and J lost 4, with 7 bases in between. This CDR3 has 11 residues. CDR1 is GTSNPN and CDR2 is SVGIG in the germline V gene (reference sequence). Here the CDR3 DNA reads TGTGCCTGCCGGGGTTACAATGAGCAGTTCTTC. This codes for CACRGYNEQFF.

V is TRBV2 and J is TRBJ1-1, with 7 nucleotides matching TRBD1. Germline CDR1 reads SNHLY; CDR2 reads FYNNEI. Trimming removed 2 bases from V and 6 bases from J; junction bases left unmatched: 6. The CDR3 covers 14 residues. CDR3: CASSERQGNAEAFF. CDR3 in DNA: TGTGCCAGCAGTGAAAGACAGGGTAACGCTGAAGCTTTCTTT.

The chain links TRBV27 to TRBJ2-3; TRBD2 aligns across 12 bases. Germline V gene sequence: CDR1 MNHEY, CDR2 SMNVEV (reference sequence). CDR3 size: 15 residues. Unmatched junction bases numbered 7, after V lost 3 bases and J lost 9 bases. The CDR3 region is CASSFPSGRAGTQYF. As DNA, the CDR3 is TGTGCCAGCAGTTTCCCTAGCGGGAGGGCCGGCACGCAGTATTTT.

The rearrangement joins TRBV2 to TRBJ1-1, with D possibly matching TRBD1 (6 bases). The CDR3 is 16 residues long. Germline V lookup: CDR1 SNHLY, CDR2 FYNNEI. V lost 3 bases to trimming and J lost 3 bases, with 17 bases between them. The DNA for the CDR3 is TGTGCCAGCAGTGAGTCCCGGACAGCTCTGCACACTGAAGCTTTCTTT. This codes for CASSESRTALHTEAFF.

The table lists this clone with a few counts. The chain couples TRBV15 to TRBJ1-5; 8 bases line up with TRBD1. The CDR3 loop spans 15 amino acids. The V segment lost 3 bases and the J segment 3 bases; nucleotides outside the gene matches: 4. Germline V gene data show CDR1 as LNHNV and CDR2 as YYDKDF (reference sequence). CDR3 amino acids: CATSSSTGANQPQHF. For the CDR3, the DNA is TGTGCCACCAGCAGTTCGACAGGGGCCAATCAGCCCCAGCATTTT.

This rearrangement joins TRBV2 to TRBJ1-5, with D perhaps TRBD1 (6 bases). Germline CDR1 and CDR2: SNHLY and FYNNEI. With 4 bases removed from V and 7 bases from J, the gap between germline ends came to 14 bases. The CDR3 is 14 amino acids. The CDR3 is CASSGGQRGQPQHF. CDR3 in DNA: TGTGCCAGCAGTGGGGGGCAGCGGGGACAGCCCCAGCATTTT. Full variable domain (missing parts from reference TRBV2 and TRBJ1-5): EPEVTQTPSHQVTQMGQEVILRCVPISNHLYFYWYRQILGQKVEFLVSFYNNEISEKSEIFDDQFSVERPDGSNFTLKIRSTKLEDSAMYFCASSGGQRGQPQHFGDGTRLSIL.

In this sample, this clone is medium-sized. The chain employs TRBV7-9 and TRBJ2-5; 8 bases align to TRBD1. This CDR3 is built from 14 residues. Germline CDR1 reads SEHNR; CDR2 reads FQNEAQ (reference sequence). V lost 1 base, J lost 7 bases, and 5 bases stayed unmatched. The CDR3 region is CASSLGQGFGTQYF. DNA of the CDR3: TGTGCCAGCAGCTTAGGACAGGGGTTTGGGACCCAGTACTTC.

V gene TRBV4-3 combines with J gene TRBJ2-2, with 11 bases that match TRBD2. The CDR3 is 19 residues long. Trimming took 0 bases from V and 0 from J; bases not matched to a gene: 6. Germline CDR1 and CDR2: LGHNA and YSLEER. CDR3 DNA: TGCGCCAGCAGCCAAGATTCTAGCGGGAGGACCTCGAACACCGGGGAGCTGTTTTTT. Its protein product is CASSQDSSGRTSNTGELFF.

V and J are TRBV7-9 and TRBJ1-2, with D perhaps matching TRBD1 (6 bases). CDR1 is SEHNR, CDR2 FQNEAQ, per germline (reference sequence). The CDR3 is 15 amino acids. Trimming took off 3 bases at V and 5 bases at J, with 16 bases between the two ends. CDR3 loop: CASSFVSATGYGYTF. In nucleotides, the CDR3 is TGTGCCAGCAGCTTCGTGTCGGCGACAGGATATGGCTACACCTTC.

A remark on this clone: A read error may account for a junction end that differs from germline. The rearrangement uses TRBV7-9 and TRBJ2-2, with a possible D match to TRBD2 (5 bases). Looked up from germline, CDR1 is SEHNR and CDR2 is FQNEAQ (reference sequence). The CDR3 consists of 15 residues. CDR3 nucleotide sequence: TGTGCCAGCAGCCACCCAGGCCGGGCCCCCGGGAAGCTGTTTTTT. Translating it yields CASSHPGRAPGKLFF.

V is TRBV28 and J is TRBJ2-7, with D possibly TRBD1 on 6 matching bases. Trimming left V 3 bases short and J 1 base short, with 10 bases between. The CDR3 covers 14 residues. Germline values: CDR1 MDHEN, CDR2 SYDVKM. CDR3 nucleotides: TGTGCCAGCAGTTTTCAGGGGTCTTCCTACGAGCAGTACTTC. As protein: CASSFQGSSYEQYF.